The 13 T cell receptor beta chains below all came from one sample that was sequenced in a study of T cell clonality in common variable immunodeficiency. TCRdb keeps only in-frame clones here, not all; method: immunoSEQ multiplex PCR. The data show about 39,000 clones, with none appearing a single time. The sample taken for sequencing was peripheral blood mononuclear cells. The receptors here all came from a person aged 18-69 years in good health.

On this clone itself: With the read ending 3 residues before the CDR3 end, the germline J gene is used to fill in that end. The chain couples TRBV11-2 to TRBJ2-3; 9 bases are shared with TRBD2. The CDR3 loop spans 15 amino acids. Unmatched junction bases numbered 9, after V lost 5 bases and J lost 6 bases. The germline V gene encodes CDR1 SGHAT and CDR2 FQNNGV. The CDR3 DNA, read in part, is TGTGCCAGCAGCATTAGCGGGAGTTGGTCGGATACG. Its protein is CASSISGSWSDT. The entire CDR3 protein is CASSISGSWSDTQYF.

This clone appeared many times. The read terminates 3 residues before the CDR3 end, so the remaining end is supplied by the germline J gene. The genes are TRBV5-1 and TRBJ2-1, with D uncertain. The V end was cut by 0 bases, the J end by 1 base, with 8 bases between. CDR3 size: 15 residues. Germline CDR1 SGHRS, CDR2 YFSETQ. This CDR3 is CASSLAAASYNEQFF. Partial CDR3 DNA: TGCGCCAGCAGCTTGGCCGCGGCGTCCTACAATGAG.

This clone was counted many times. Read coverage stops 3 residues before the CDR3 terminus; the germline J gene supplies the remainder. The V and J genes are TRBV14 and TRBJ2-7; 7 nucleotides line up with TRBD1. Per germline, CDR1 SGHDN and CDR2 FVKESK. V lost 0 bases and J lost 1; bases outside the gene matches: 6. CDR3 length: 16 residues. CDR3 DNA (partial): TGTGCCAGCAGCCAAGAATACAGGGGCGCATCCTACGAG. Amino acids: CASSQEYRGASYE. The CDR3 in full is CASSQEYRGASYEQYF.

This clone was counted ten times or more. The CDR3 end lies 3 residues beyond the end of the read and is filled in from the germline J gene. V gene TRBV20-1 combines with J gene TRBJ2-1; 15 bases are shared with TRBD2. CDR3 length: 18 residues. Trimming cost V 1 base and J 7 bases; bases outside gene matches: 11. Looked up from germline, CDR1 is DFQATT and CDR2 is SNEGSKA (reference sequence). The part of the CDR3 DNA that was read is TGCAGTGCTAGAGTTAGCGGAGGGACTAGCGGGAGGAGGAATGAG. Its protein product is CSARVSGGTSGRRNE. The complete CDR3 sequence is CSARVSGGTSGRRNEQFF.

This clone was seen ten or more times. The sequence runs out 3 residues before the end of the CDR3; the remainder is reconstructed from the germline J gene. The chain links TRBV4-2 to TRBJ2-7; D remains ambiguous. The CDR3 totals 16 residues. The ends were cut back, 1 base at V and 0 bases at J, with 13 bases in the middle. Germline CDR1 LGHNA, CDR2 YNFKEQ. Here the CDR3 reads CASSQGSGFPSYEQYF. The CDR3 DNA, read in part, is TGTGCCAGCAGCCAAGGGTCGGGTTTCCCCTCCTACGAG.

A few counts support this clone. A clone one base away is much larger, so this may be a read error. This CDR3 is CASSILGSGGASQPQYF. CDR3 bases read: TGTGCCAGTAGTATTTTAGGATCGGGGGGCGCGAGTCAGCCG. The V call is TRBV19, the J call TRBJ2-3; TRBD2 might be the D (7 bases). Read sequence stops 3 residues before the CDR3 end, and the germline J gene provides the missing end. Germline assignment: CDR1 LNHDA and CDR2 SQIVND (reference sequence). The CDR3 length is 17 residues.

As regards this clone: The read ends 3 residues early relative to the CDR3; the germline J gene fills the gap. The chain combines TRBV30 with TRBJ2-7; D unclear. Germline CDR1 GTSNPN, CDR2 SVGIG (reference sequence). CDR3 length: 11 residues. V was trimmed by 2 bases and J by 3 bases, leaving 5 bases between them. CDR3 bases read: TGTGCCTGGAGTAACAGCTACGAG. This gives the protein CAWSNSYE. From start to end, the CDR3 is CAWSNSYEQYF.

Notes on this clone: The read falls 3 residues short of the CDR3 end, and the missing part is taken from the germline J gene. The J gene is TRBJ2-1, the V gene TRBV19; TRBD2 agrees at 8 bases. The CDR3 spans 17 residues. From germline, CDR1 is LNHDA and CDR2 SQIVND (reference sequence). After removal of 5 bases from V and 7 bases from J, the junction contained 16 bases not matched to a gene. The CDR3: CASSSRGSGGPWNEQFF. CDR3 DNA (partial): TGTGCCAGTAGTTCCCGGGGATCGGGAGGGCCCTGGAATGAG.

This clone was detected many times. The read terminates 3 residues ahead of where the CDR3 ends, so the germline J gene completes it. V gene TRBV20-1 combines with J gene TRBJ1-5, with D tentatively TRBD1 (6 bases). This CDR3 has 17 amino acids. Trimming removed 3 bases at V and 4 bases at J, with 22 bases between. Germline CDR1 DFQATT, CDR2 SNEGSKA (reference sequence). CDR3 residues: CSASQWGGRGWNQPQHF. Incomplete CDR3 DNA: TGCAGTGCTAGTCAATGGGGGGGGCGGGGCTGGAATCAGCCC.

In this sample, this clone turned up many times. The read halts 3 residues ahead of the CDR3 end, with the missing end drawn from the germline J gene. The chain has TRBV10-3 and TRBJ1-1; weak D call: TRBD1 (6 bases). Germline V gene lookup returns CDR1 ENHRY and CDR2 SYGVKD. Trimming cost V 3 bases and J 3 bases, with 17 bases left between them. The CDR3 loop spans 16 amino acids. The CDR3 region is CAISDSQGRRYTEAFF. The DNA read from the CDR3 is TGTGCCATCAGTGATTCTCAGGGGAGACGCTACACTGAA.

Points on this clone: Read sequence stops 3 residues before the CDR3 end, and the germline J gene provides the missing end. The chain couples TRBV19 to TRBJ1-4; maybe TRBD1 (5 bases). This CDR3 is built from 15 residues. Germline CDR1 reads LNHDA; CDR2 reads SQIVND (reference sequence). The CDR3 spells CASSLPGLGNSPLFF. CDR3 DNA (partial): TGTGCCAGTAGTTTACCGGGACTTGGTAATTCACCA. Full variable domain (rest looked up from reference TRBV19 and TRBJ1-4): DGGITQSPKYLFRKEGQNVTLSCEQNLNHDAMYWYRQDPGQGLRLIYYSQIVNDFQKGDIAEGYSVSREKKESFPLTVTSAQKNPTAFYLCASSLPGLGNSPLFFGSGTQLSVL.

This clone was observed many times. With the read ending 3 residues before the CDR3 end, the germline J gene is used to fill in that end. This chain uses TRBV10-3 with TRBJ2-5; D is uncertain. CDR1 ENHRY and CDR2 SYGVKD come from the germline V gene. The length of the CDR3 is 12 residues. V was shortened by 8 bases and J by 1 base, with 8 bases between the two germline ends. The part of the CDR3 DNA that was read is TGTGCCATCTCCCATTCCCAAGAGACC. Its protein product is CAISHSQET. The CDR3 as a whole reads CAISHSQETQYF.

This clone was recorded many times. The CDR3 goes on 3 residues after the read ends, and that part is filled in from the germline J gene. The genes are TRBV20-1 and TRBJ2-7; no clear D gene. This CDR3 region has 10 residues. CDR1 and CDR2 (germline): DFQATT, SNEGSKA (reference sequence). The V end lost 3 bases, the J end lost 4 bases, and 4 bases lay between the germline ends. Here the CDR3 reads CSASPYEQYF. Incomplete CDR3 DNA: TGCAGTGCTAGCCCTTACGAG.